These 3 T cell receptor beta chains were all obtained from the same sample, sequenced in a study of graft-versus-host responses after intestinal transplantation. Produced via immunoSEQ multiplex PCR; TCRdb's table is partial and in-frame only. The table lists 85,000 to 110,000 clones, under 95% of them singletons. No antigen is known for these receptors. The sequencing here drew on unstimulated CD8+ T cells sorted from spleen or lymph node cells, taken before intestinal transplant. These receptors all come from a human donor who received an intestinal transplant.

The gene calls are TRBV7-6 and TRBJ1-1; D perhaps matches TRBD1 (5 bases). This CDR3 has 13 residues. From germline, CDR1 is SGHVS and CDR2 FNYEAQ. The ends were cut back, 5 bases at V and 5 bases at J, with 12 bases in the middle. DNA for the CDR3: TGTGCCAGCAGCCCCCGGCGGGGGACTGAAGCTTTCTTT. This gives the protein CASSPRRGTEAFF.

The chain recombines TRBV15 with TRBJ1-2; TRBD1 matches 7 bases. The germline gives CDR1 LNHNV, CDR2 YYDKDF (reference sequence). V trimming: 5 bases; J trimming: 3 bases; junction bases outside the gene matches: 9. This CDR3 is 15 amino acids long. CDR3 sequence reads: CATSGQTGLDYGYTF. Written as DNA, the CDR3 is TGTGCCACCAGCGGACAGACAGGGTTAGACTATGGCTACACCTTC.

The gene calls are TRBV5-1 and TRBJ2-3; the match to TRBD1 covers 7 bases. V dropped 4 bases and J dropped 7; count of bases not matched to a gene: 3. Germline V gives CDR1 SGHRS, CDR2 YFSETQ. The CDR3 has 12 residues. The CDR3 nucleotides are TGCGCCAGCAGCAAGGGACAGAATACGCAGTATTTT. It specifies CASSKGQNTQYF.